This entry lists 28 T cell receptor beta chains sequenced from one sample in a study of blood T cell repertoires in COVID-19. Generated by immunoSEQ multiplex PCR, the TCRdb table keeps only in-frame clones and is missing some. The repertoire consists of a few hundred thousand clones, with 82% occurring once and the leading ten covering about 3%. The sample was peripheral blood. Receptor source: a woman in her late teens or twenties with acute or convalescent COVID-19.

The V gene is TRBV5-4, the J gene TRBJ2-1; no definite D call. With 2 bases removed from V and 8 bases from J, the gap between germline ends came to 8 bases. Germline V gives CDR1 SGHNT, CDR2 YYREEE (reference sequence). The CDR3 totals 12 residues. The CDR3 sequence: CASSFKSDEQFF. As DNA, the CDR3 is TGTGCCAGCAGCTTTAAGAGCGATGAGCAGTTCTTC.

J is TRBJ2-2 and V is TRBV4-3; 10 bases match TRBD1. The CDR3 has 17 residues. J gave up 0 bases and V 1 base, and 2 bases lay outside the gene matches. CDR1 is LGHNA, CDR2 YSLEER, per germline. CDR3 in amino acids: CASSQVGTGANTGELFF. The CDR3 DNA is TGCGCCAGCAGCCAAGTGGGGACAGGGGCGAACACCGGGGAGCTGTTTTTT.

The genes are TRBV4-3 and TRBJ2-2, with TRBD2 matching over 9 bases. J was trimmed by 1 base and V by 0 bases; bases with no gene match: 9. Germline CDR1 reads LGHNA; CDR2 reads YSLEER. The CDR3 is 19 amino acids. CDR3 coding DNA: TGCGCCAGCAGCCAAGATTCCGAGGCGGGAGGGCAGAACACCGGGGAGCTGTTTTTT. It specifies CASSQDSEAGGQNTGELFF.

The chain joins TRBV27 to TRBJ2-7; 12 positions agree with TRBD2. V shed 6 bases and J 6 bases; nucleotides not matched to a gene: 9. The CDR3 sequence is 15 residues long. CDR1 MNHEY and CDR2 SMNVEV come from the germline V gene (reference sequence). The CDR3 region is CASRSTGLAGLEQYF. DNA of the CDR3: TGTGCCAGCAGAAGTACAGGACTAGCGGGACTCGAGCAGTACTTC.

The chain joins TRBV18 to TRBJ1-6; 10 bases are shared with TRBD1. CDR3 size: 14 residues. In germline, CDR1 is KGHSH, CDR2 LQKENI. Trimming cost V 6 bases and J 8 bases; bases outside gene matches: 4. CDR3 sequence reads: CASSGGQGDSPLHF. In nucleotides, the CDR3 is TGTGCCAGCTCCGGTGGACAGGGGGATTCACCCCTCCACTTT.

V and J are TRBV7-3 and TRBJ1-1; perhaps TRBD1 as D (6 bases). Germline values: CDR1 SGHTA, CDR2 FQGTGA. There are 14 residues in the CDR3. Trimming shortened V by 6 bases and J by 1 base, and 12 bases separated the two germline ends. CDR3: CASSPTTGNTEAFF. The DNA of the CDR3 is TGTGCCAGCAGTCCTACGACAGGGAACACTGAAGCTTTCTTT.

This chain uses TRBV6-2 or TRBV6-3 with TRBJ2-1; TRBD2 matches 7 bases. CDR1 and CDR2 (germline): MNHEY, SVGEGT. V lost 6 bases, J lost 4 bases, and 15 bases stayed unmatched. The CDR3 loop spans 17 amino acids. The CDR3 sequence is CASSRALAAGYYNEQFF. CDR3 sequence (DNA): TGTGCCAGCAGCCGGGCGTTAGCAGCGGGATATTACAATGAGCAGTTCTTC.

V usage is TRBV6-5 and J usage is TRBJ2-1, with 10 bases fitting TRBD1. The J segment lost 9 bases and the V segment lost 5 bases, leaving 10 bases of the junction unmatched. The CDR3 consists of 15 residues. CDR1 is MNHEY and CDR2 is SVGAGI in the germline V gene. The CDR3 DNA is TGTGCCAGCAGTCTAACCCGGGACAGGGGTAGTGAGCAGTTCTTC. Residues: CASSLTRDRGSEQFF.

The chain couples TRBV7-3 to TRBJ2-7; 7 nucleotides match TRBD1. Germline V gene sequence: CDR1 SGHTA, CDR2 FQGTGA. CDR3 length: 15 amino acids. V lost 4 bases and J lost 3; bases outside the gene matches: 9. The CDR3 DNA follows: TGTGCCAGCAGCTCAGGGACAGTTGGGAGCTACGAGCAGTACTTC. Its protein product is CASSSGTVGSYEQYF. The variable domain in full, with the rest retrieved from reference TRBV7-3 and TRBJ2-7, is GAGVSQTPSNKVTEKGKYVELRCDPISGHTALYWYRQSLGQGPEFLIYFQGTGAADDSGLPNDRFFAVRPEGSVSTLKIQRTERGDSAVYLCASSSGTVGSYEQYFGPGTRLTVT.

The chain has TRBV4-3 and TRBJ2-4; 7 bases map to TRBD2. The V gene's germline CDR1 is LGHNA and CDR2 YSLEER. V lost 1 base to trimming and J lost 0 bases; unmatched junction nucleotides: 3. This CDR3 has 16 residues. CDR3 DNA: TGCGCCAGCAGCCAAGGATCTAGCGGAGCCAAAAACATTCAGTACTTC. As protein: CASSQGSSGAKNIQYF.

The chain is built from TRBV7-9 and TRBJ2-5; 10 bases fit TRBD2. V was pared by 5 bases and J by 2 bases, with 5 bases of the junction left unmatched. Germline V gene sequence: CDR1 SEHNR, CDR2 FQNEAQ (reference sequence). The CDR3 has 15 amino acids. The CDR3 nucleotides read TGTGCCAGCAGCGGATTTAGCGGGAGGCAAGAGACCCAGTACTTC. This codes for CASSGFSGRQETQYF. Full variable domain (outside the CDR3, taken from reference TRBV7-9 and TRBJ2-5): DTGVSQNPRHKITKRGQNVTFRCDPISEHNRLYWYRQTLGQGPEFLTYFQNEAQLEKSRLLSDRFSAERPKGSFSTLEIQRTEQGDSAMYLCASSGFSGRQETQYFGPGTRLLVL.

J is TRBJ1-2 and V is TRBV12-3 or TRBV12-4; D remains unclear. V lost 1 base and J 4 bases, leaving 7 bases between the germline ends. The CDR3 has 13 residues. The CDR3 region is CASSLGGSYGYTF. The CDR3 DNA follows: TGTGCCAGCAGTTTAGGCGGCAGCTATGGCTACACCTTC.

This clone was recorded only once. This sequence joins TRBV3-1 (or the pseudogene TRBV3-2) and TRBJ1-2, with D perhaps TRBD1 (5 bases). The CDR3 length is 14 residues. The V gene lost 1 base and the J gene lost 7 bases, with 13 bases spanning the gap. Germline assignment: CDR1 LGHDT and CDR2 YNNKEL (reference sequence). CDR3 amino acids: CASSQVSQGVGYTF. The CDR3 bases are TGTGCCAGCAGCCAAGTTTCCCAGGGCGTTGGCTACACCTTC.

The V gene is TRBV5-6, the J gene TRBJ1-6; D is unclear. The CDR3 extends over 15 amino acids. Per the germline V gene, CDR1 is SGHDT and CDR2 is YYEEEE. Trimming stripped 0 bases from V and 10 bases from J, with 14 bases between. In DNA form, the CDR3 reads TGTGCCAGCAGCTTGGCCAACTACGGGGAATCACCCCTCCACTTT. It specifies CASSLANYGESPLHF.

The chain is built from TRBV21-1 and TRBJ1-3. TRBV21-1 corresponds to a pseudogene. The CDR3 has 15 amino acids. CDR3 protein: CASSKDGSSGNTIYF. The CDR3 DNA reads TGTGCCAGCAGCAAAGACGGGAGCTCTGGAAACACCATATATTTT.

The chain employs TRBV29-1 and TRBJ2-4, with TRBD2 as a possible D gene (7 bases). Trimming took 4 bases from V and 3 from J, leaving 13 bases between them. The CDR3 is 14 residues long. The germline CDR1 and CDR2 sequences are SQVTM and ANQGSEA. This chain's CDR3 is CSVVRGADKNIQYF. Written as DNA, the CDR3 is TGCAGCGTTGTTCGGGGGGCGGACAAAAACATTCAGTACTTC.

This chain joins TRBV4-1 and TRBJ2-3, with D perhaps TRBD1 (6 bases). Trimming shortened V by 0 bases and J by 2 bases, and 15 bases separated the two germline ends. The germline gives CDR1 MGHRA, CDR2 YSYEKL. CDR3 length equals 17 residues. This CDR3 is CASSQERQGSFTDTQYF. CDR3 coding DNA: TGCGCCAGCAGCCAAGAACGGCAGGGGAGTTTCACAGATACGCAGTATTTT.

V and J are TRBV2 and TRBJ2-1; 7 bases line up with TRBD2. Germline CDR1 SNHLY, CDR2 FYNNEI. Losses at the gene ends were 7 bases for V and 0 bases for J; bases not matched to a gene: 12. This CDR3 is 17 amino acids long. CDR3 sequence (DNA): TGTGCCAGCACAGTAGCGGGCAGCGCAAGCTCCTACAATGAGCAGTTCTTC. Translating gives CASTVAGSASSYNEQFF.

The rearrangement uses TRBV7-9 and TRBJ2-7; 8 bases fit TRBD1. This CDR3 has 15 amino acids. In germline, CDR1 is SEHNR, CDR2 FQNEAQ (reference sequence). V trimming: 4 bases; J trimming: 2 bases; junction bases outside the gene matches: 7. The CDR3 here is CASSSGQGRTYEQYF. The CDR3 DNA follows: TGTGCCAGCAGCTCCGGACAGGGCAGGACCTACGAGCAGTACTTC. Looking up the rest from reference TRBV7-9 and TRBJ2-7 gives the full variable domain: DTGVSQNPRHKITKRGQNVTFRCDPISEHNRLYWYRQTLGQGPEFLTYFQNEAQLEKSRLLSDRFSAERPKGSFSTLEIQRTEQGDSAMYLCASSSGQGRTYEQYFGPGTRLTVT.

A word on this clone: One junction end disagrees with the germline gene, perhaps due to a read error. V is TRBV6-5 and J is TRBJ1-1; 9 bases agree with TRBD1. Germline loops: CDR1 MNHEY, CDR2 SVGAGI. This CDR3 has 13 amino acids. The CDR3 nucleotides read TGTGCCAGCAGTTACCCCGGGGACAGGGAAGTTTTCTTT. Its protein product is CASSYPGDREVFF.

This clone was counted between two and nine times. The chain recombines TRBV28 with TRBJ1-5, with D perhaps matching TRBD1 (6 bases). The CDR3 loop spans 14 amino acids. In germline, CDR1 is MDHEN, CDR2 SYDVKM. Trimming stripped 3 bases from V and 7 bases from J, with 13 bases between. The CDR3 loop reads CASSFAGEGQPQHF. For the CDR3, the DNA is TGTGCCAGCAGTTTTGCAGGGGAAGGACAGCCCCAGCATTTT.

The V gene is TRBV2, the J gene TRBJ1-5, with 7 bases fitting TRBD1. The ends lost 6 bases at V and 4 bases at J; junction bases unmatched: 6. Germline-derived CDR1 and CDR2 are SNHLY and FYNNEI. The CDR3 has 14 amino acids. CDR3 protein: CASRGDSRNQPQHF. The CDR3 DNA is TGTGCCAGCAGGGGGGACAGTAGAAATCAGCCCCAGCATTTT.

The chain combines TRBV2 with TRBJ2-7; D is unresolved. The germline CDR1 and CDR2 sequences are SNHLY and FYNNEI. The CDR3 totals 13 residues. The V gene lost 7 bases and the J gene lost 0 bases, with 10 bases spanning the gap. The CDR3 loop reads CASMRSPSYEQYF. In DNA form, the CDR3 reads TGTGCCAGCATGAGATCCCCCTCCTACGAGCAGTACTTC.

V is TRBV3-1 (or the pseudogene TRBV3-2) and J is TRBJ2-2; TRBD2 aligns across 10 bases. Per germline, CDR1 LGHDT and CDR2 YNNKEL (reference sequence). Losses at the gene ends were 4 bases for V and 0 bases for J; bases not matched to a gene: 2. This CDR3 is built from 16 residues. Here the CDR3 reads CASSRLAGTNTGELFF. For the CDR3, the DNA is TGTGCCAGCAGCCGACTAGCGGGTACGAACACCGGGGAGCTGTTTTTT.

This sequence joins TRBV5-3 and TRBJ2-2; the D gene is possibly TRBD2 (5 bases). TRBV5-3 counts as an open reading frame of uncertain function. The V and J ends lost 4 bases and 4 bases respectively, with 17 bases between them. The CDR3 has 16 residues. Written as DNA, the CDR3 is TGTGCCAGAAGCCCCAGGAACGGGGTATCCACCGGGGAGCTGTTTTTT. It specifies CARSPRNGVSTGELFF.

This chain connects TRBV4-1 to TRBJ2-5; 8 bases fit TRBD2. V shed 1 base and J 5 bases; nucleotides not matched to a gene: 9. The CDR3 runs 16 residues. Germline V CDR1 and CDR2: MGHRA, YSYEKL. This CDR3 is CASSQGASGSGETQYF. DNA for the CDR3: TGCGCCAGCAGCCAAGGAGCCAGCGGGAGCGGGGAGACCCAGTACTTC.

J is TRBJ2-7 and V is TRBV10-3; D possibly corresponds to TRBD1 (6 bases). Looked up from germline, CDR1 is ENHRY and CDR2 is SYGVKD. The CDR3 contains 14 residues. Trimming pared 8 bases from V and 1 base from J, leaving 15 bases between. This CDR3 is CAIGRTESSYEQYF. In nucleotides, the CDR3 is TGTGCCATCGGAAGGACAGAATCTTCCTACGAGCAGTACTTC.

V and J are TRBV28 and TRBJ2-1, with TRBD2 identical over 7 bases. CDR1 is MDHEN, CDR2 SYDVKM, per germline. The CDR3 is 17 residues long. V was clipped by 5 bases and J by 2 bases; unmatched bases: 12. CDR3 in DNA: TGTGCCAGCAGTGGAGAAAGCGGGACTTACCCCTACAATGAGCAGTTCTTC. It translates to CASSGESGTYPYNEQFF.